This TCR beta chain was identified in a study of blood T cell repertoires in COVID-19 (dated by TCRdb to about 2020). Background for the entire study: Collaborator samples came from the United States, Italy and Spain and covered acute and convalescent phases of COVID-19. The prospective study material was composed of cDNA or gDNA derived from T cells, B-cell-depleted T cells, or PBMCs. Deeply sampled blood TCRbeta repertoires from subjects exposed to, actively infected with, or recovered from COVID-19 were included in the dataset. The repertoires were released in a freely available public database meant as a resource for research on the immune response to SARS-CoV-2. Samples came from the ongoing ImmuneRACE study (first 160 participants) plus 1,254 subjects from 6 global collaborators. The sample metadata nearly always contained a de-identified subject ID, COVID-19 status, age in years and sex. Where HLA class I and class II types were available, the types were taken from metadata supplied by the sample provider, not from assay-based typing. Summary of the overall study and its limitations: The amount of clinical and demographic metadata varied by source and participant and was provided uncurated.

As regards this clone: What this receptor recognizes is not known. No base qualities exist here, and no much larger clone lies one base off it.

Participants in the prospective study were enrolled through a virtual design, were aged about 18 to 100 years, and lived in about two dozen United States geographic areas. To assign participants to cohorts, the prospective study relied on clinical history that participants themselves reported in a screening survey and a study questionnaire. Recovered participants in ImmuneRACE Cohort 3 were defined by two consecutive negative NP/OP PCR tests, clearance by a healthcare professional, or resolution of symptoms. Mobile phlebotomists in the prospective study collected whole blood, serum and a nasopharyngeal or oropharyngeal swab from every participant. Participants in the prospective study had the option to provide additional blood draws and questionnaires over a 2-month period. Before DNA extraction, blood samples from the prospective study were shipped at room temperature or frozen. V is reduced by 2 bases and J by 1 base, leaving a spacing of 9 bases between them. The cysteine opens and the phenylalanine closes a CDR3 of 15 amino acids. The retained sequence is limited to the CDR3, 45 bases, with the frame set at the first base. From the germline V gene, CDR1 is MNHEY and CDR2 is SVGAGI.

TCRbeta CDR3 regions were amplified from genomic DNA using the immunoSEQ Assay, a bias-controlled multiplex PCR. In the paper's pipeline: The number of nucleated cells in each sample was estimated by amplification of reference gene primers within the assay. Sequence reads were collapsed and filtered to measure the absolute abundance of every unique TCRbeta CDR3 rearrangement. For each sample, productive Simpson clonality was calculated by taking the square root of Simpson's diversity index across productive rearrangements. What TCRdb holds here is the immuneACCESS table cut down to in-frame rearrangements. Part of the clones is not present; checked against another copy, under half of the missing clones reflect an unresolved V gene, and the others are unexplained. The V and J calls and clone size are taken from that table; D and trimming were inferred from the DNA. This sample is represented by approximately 300,000 clones; 89% of them were singletons. The ten largest make up 5% to 5.5% of the sample.

This sequence was found in a man aged 55-75 years who had recovered from COVID-19. Here the chain combines TRBV6-5 and TRBJ1-5, with TRBD1 tentatively as D gene (6 bases match). Input material: PBMCs or T cells enriched from blood (not recorded which). The bases read TGTGCCAGCAGTTACCTCAGGGGAAGCAATCAGCCCCAGCATTTT. Its protein product is CASSYLRGSNQPQHF.